These T cell receptor beta chains were read from a single sample in a study of CD8+CD57+ T cells in acquired aplastic anemia. Using its own MiXCR run on the reads, TCRdb lists one record per CDR3 protein. The sample includes about 200,000 distinct CDR3 sequences, over 40% seen only once; the top ten take nearly 20%. The sequencing input was sorted CD4+, CD8+, or CD8+CD57+ T cells (not recorded which) from PBMCs. The source is a human donor with aplastic anemia. Both conserved end residues are part of each CDR3. D genes are given only for firm matches. Part of the rows lack a size; the others show once, few, many or a class for expanded clones.

j_call d_call clone_size cdr3_length v_call cdr3_nt cdr3_aa
TRBJ2-1 TRBD1 NA 17 TRBV7-2 TGTGCCAGCAGCTGGACAGGTGTTAGTAGGACCTACAATGAGCAGTTCTTC CASSWTGVSRTYNEQFF
TRBJ1-5 NA many 13 TRBV7-8 TGTGCCAGCAGCTTGGGGGAGGACCAGCCCCAGCATTTT CASSLGEDQPQHF
TRBJ2-5 TRBD2 many 15 TRBV20-1 TGCAGTGCTAGCACTAGCGGGGGGAGCCAAGAGACCCAGTACTTC CSASTSGGSQETQYF
TRBJ2-5 TRBD2 NA 15 TRBV27 TGTGCCAGCAGTTTCGGTAGCGGGGGGGCTGAGACCCAGTACTTC CASSFGSGGAETQYF
TRBJ1-4 NA many 15 TRBV19 TGTGCCAGTAGTCCTCTCCGGGGGGGTAATGAAAAACTGTTTTTT CASSPLRGGNEKLFF
TRBJ2-1 TRBD2 many 19 TRBV4-1 TGCGCCAGCAGCCAAGCAAAGCGGGGGGCCCCAAGCTCCTACAATGAGCAGTTCTTC CASSQAKRGAPSSYNEQFF
TRBJ2-1 TRBD2 many 15 TRBV6-4 TGTGCCAGCAGTTCCGGAGCGGGGGAGTACAATGAGCAGTTCTTC CASSSGAGEYNEQFF
TRBJ1-2 NA many 16 TRBV20-1 TGCAGTGCTAGAGATCAAGGACGGAAGGTTAACTATGGCTACACCTTC CSARDQGRKVNYGYTF
TRBJ2-4 NA many 15 TRBV2 TGTGCCAGCAGTGAATATCGACAGGTGGAAAACATTCAGTACTTC CASSEYRQVENIQYF
TRBJ2-1 TRBD1 NA 14 TRBV25-1 TGTGCCAGCACCATCGGACAGGGAAGGTCGGAGCAGTTCTTC CASTIGQGRSEQFF
TRBJ1-1 NA NA 11 TRBV29-1 TGCAGCGTCCACGGGGGCACTGAAGCTTTCTTT CSVHGGTEAFF
TRBJ1-2 NA NA 14 TRBV7-6 TGTGCCAGCAGCCCCGGGACATCAGGTAGTGGCTACACCTTC CASSPGTSGSGYTF
TRBJ2-7 NA NA 13 TRBV20-1 TGCAGTGCTAGAGAGGGGCAGGACTACGAGCAGTACTTC CSAREGQDYEQYF
TRBJ1-5 NA many 14 TRBV20-1 TGCAGTGCTAGGGAGGGGCAGGCCAATCAGCCCCAGCATTTT CSAREGQANQPQHF
TRBJ1-2 TRBD1 many 15 TRBV5-6 TGTGCCAGCAGCCCAGTGGGACAGGGGGGCAATGGCTACACCTTC CASSPVGQGGNGYTF
TRBJ2-7 TRBD2 many 15 TRBV20-1 TGCAGTGCGCTCCCACTAGCGGGGGGGCCTAACGAGCAGTACTTC CSALPLAGGPNEQYF
TRBJ1-1 NA NA 14 TRBV12-3/TRBV12-4 TGTGCCAGCAGTTTTTCGGCAGGGATCACTGAAGCTTTCTTT CASSFSAGITEAFF
TRBJ2-5 TRBD1 NA 14 TRBV12-3/TRBV12-4 TGTGCCAGCAGTTTCGTAGGGGGCGGAGAGACCCAGTACTTC CASSFVGGGETQYF
TRBJ2-7 NA NA 14 TRBV5-1 TGCGCCAGCAGCTTGGACGTCACCTCAGGGGAGCTGTACTTC CASSLDVTSGELYF
TRBJ2-2 NA NA 14 TRBV7-6 TGTGCCAGCAGCTTATCGGACGACACCGGGGAGCTGTTTTTT CASSLSDDTGELFF
TRBJ2-1 NA NA 12 TRBV19 TGTGCCAGTAGGTTCTCCTACAATGAGCAGTTCTTC CASRFSYNEQFF
TRBJ1-1 NA many 13 TRBV6-6 TGTGCCAGCAGTGATCCGGGCGGACAGGAAGCTTTCTTT CASSDPGGQEAFF
TRBJ1-2 TRBD1 NA 17 TRBV7-2 TGTGCCAGCAGCTTAGCAGGGACAGGGGGCCTGCTTCATGGCTACACCTTC CASSLAGTGGLLHGYTF
TRBJ2-7 TRBD1 many 15 TRBV6-5 TGTGCCAGCAGTTCCATCGGGACAGGAACCTACGAGCAGTACTTC CASSSIGTGTYEQYF
TRBJ1-2 TRBD1 many 16 TRBV2 TGTGCCAGCAGTGGTATAGGGACAGGGTCTTTCTATGGCTACACCTTC CASSGIGTGSFYGYTF
TRBJ2-5 TRBD2 NA 21 TRBV20-1 TGCAGTGCTAGTAGCCCCGGATCCCTAGCGGGGGGGCGGGCGGGAGTAGAGACCCAGTACTTC CSASSPGSLAGGRAGVETQYF
TRBJ1-2 TRBD1 NA 15 TRBV5-1 TGCGCCAGCAGAGACAGGGGGCCCTCTAACTATGGCTACACCTTC CASRDRGPSNYGYTF
TRBJ1-2 NA NA 11 TRBV29-1 TGCAGCGTTGAAGACCCGGGATCCTACACCTTC CSVEDPGSYTF
TRBJ2-7 NA few 15 TRBV2 TGTGCCAGCACCCAAAGAAAGGAGGTCTCCTACGAGCAGTACTTC CASTQRKEVSYEQYF
TRBJ1-2 TRBD1 NA 14 TRBV4-2 TGTGCCAGCAGATCAGAGGGACAGCTGAGAGGCTACACCTTC CASRSEGQLRGYTF
TRBJ2-5 TRBD1 NA 13 TRBV19 TGTGCCAGTTCGACGACAGGGTTAAAGACCCAGTACTTC CASSTTGLKTQYF
TRBJ2-7 TRBD2 NA 13 TRBV20-1 TGCAGTGCTAGTATGCTAGCGGTCTACGAGCAGTACTTC CSASMLAVYEQYF
TRBJ2-7 TRBD1 many 14 TRBV24-1 TGTGCCACCAGTGACACTGGACAGGGTTTCGAGCAGTACTTC CATSDTGQGFEQYF
TRBJ2-1 TRBD2 few 15 TRBV6-1 TGTGCCAGCAGGCCAGCGGGGAGCTCCTACAATGAGCAGTTCTTC CASRPAGSSYNEQFF
TRBJ2-7 TRBD2 many 15 TRBV7-8 TGTGCCAGCAGCCTAGCGGCGGGGGGGGGGTACGAGCAGTACTTC CASSLAAGGGYEQYF
TRBJ1-6 NA NA 15 TRBV9 TGTGCCAGCAGCCTGAGGCCCGGGGGAGATTCACCCCTCCACTTT CASSLRPGGDSPLHF
TRBJ2-1 TRBD2 NA 15 TRBV7-9 TGTGCCAGCAGCTTAAGCGGGGAGGCCTACAATGAGCAGTTCTTC CASSLSGEAYNEQFF
TRBJ2-3 TRBD1 NA 14 TRBV10-3 TGTGCCACCGGACAGGGGGATAGCACAGATACGCAGTATTTT CATGQGDSTDTQYF
TRBJ2-7 TRBD2 medium-sized 15 TRBV7-2 TGTGCCAGCAGCTTGGTAGCGGGAACCTCCTACGAGCAGTACTTC CASSLVAGTSYEQYF
TRBJ1-2 NA many 12 TRBV10-2 TGCGCCAGCACCGAGGGGGGGGATGGCTACACCTTC CASTEGGDGYTF
TRBJ2-7 TRBD1 NA 15 TRBV7-2 TGTGCCAGCAGCACCGCCGGAACAGGGGTCTACGAGCAGTACTTC CASSTAGTGVYEQYF
TRBJ2-3 NA NA 13 TRBV2 TGTGCCAGCAGTGTTTCGGGGGTAGATACGCAGTATTTT CASSVSGVDTQYF
TRBJ2-7 NA NA 14 TRBV5-1 TGCGCCAGCAGTTCTCTGGGCTCCACCTACGAGCAGTACTTC CASSSLGSTYEQYF
TRBJ2-3 NA many 15 TRBV5-4 TGTGCCAGCCGCGGGGAAGGTACTAGCACAGATACGCAGTATTTT CASRGEGTSTDTQYF
TRBJ1-5 NA NA 12 TRBV6-5 TGTGCCATCAGTGAACTAAATCAGCCCCAGCATTTT CAISELNQPQHF
TRBJ1-6 NA NA 15 TRBV18 TGTGCCAGCTCACCACCGAAAGGAGATAATTCACCCCTCCACTTT CASSPPKGDNSPLHF
TRBJ1-6 TRBD1 many 14 TRBV5-1 TGCGCCAGCAGTTCCGGGACAGGGAACTCACCCCTCCACTTT CASSSGTGNSPLHF
TRBJ2-4 NA NA 12 TRBV14 TGTGCCAGCAGCCAAACCCCGAACATTCAGTACTTC CASSQTPNIQYF
TRBJ2-5 TRBD2 NA 15 TRBV27 TGTGCCAGCAGTTTTAGCGGGGGGGGTGGGGAGACCCAGTACTTC CASSFSGGGGETQYF
TRBJ2-1 NA many 15 TRBV5-1 TGCGCCAGCAGCTTGGGGGGACCCCTTTTGGATGAGCAGTTCTTC CASSLGGPLLDEQFF
TRBJ1-5 NA many 16 TRBV12-3/TRBV12-4 TGTGCCAGCAGTCCCCGAGGACAGAGGGGTCGTCAGCCCCAGCATTTT CASSPRGQRGRQPQHF
TRBJ1-6 NA many 14 TRBV25-1 TGTGCCAGCAGCTACGGGACGGATAATTCACCCCTCCACTTT CASSYGTDNSPLHF
TRBJ1-5 TRBD1 few 17 TRBV18 TGTGCCAGCTCACCATATAGGACAGGGGATAGCAATCAGCCCCAGCATTTT CASSPYRTGDSNQPQHF
TRBJ2-6 TRBD1 once 13 TRBV10-3 TGTGCCATCAGGCCGGACAGGGAAAGGACTGAAGCTTTC CAIRPDRERTEAF